This is a list of T cell receptor beta chains from one sample in a study of blood T cell repertoires in COVID-19. Profiled with immunoSEQ multiplex PCR; TCRdb holds only in-frame clones, not every one. The repertoire has 190,000 or so clones, about 80% of them found once; the top ten carry 6% to 8%. The specimen was peripheral blood. Receptors were obtained from a human donor with acute or convalescent COVID-19. The donor label of this sample is uncertain. The CDR3 runs from the conserved cysteine through the conserved F or W. The D gene is left open where the match is weak. Not every row has a clone size; where given, it reads once, few, many or a size class.

abundance	d_gene	j_gene	v_gene	CDR3aa	CDR3nt
.	TRBD1	TRBJ2-2	TRBV5-1	CASSSDRGFGTGELFF	TGCGCCAGCAGTTCTGACAGGGGGTTCGGTACCGGGGAGCTGTTTTTT
.	.	TRBJ2-1	TRBV2	CASSGGGNREQFF	TGTGCCAGCAGTGGGGGCGGGAATCGCGAGCAGTTCTTC
.	TRBD1	TRBJ2-5	TRBV7-3	CASSATGGRETQYF	TGTGCCAGCAGCGCTACAGGGGGTCGGGAGACCCAGTACTTC
.	TRBD1	TRBJ1-3	TRBV5-8	CASSRKLTGDSGNTIYF	TGTGCCAGCAGCCGGAAGCTGACAGGGGACTCTGGAAACACCATATATTTT
.	.	TRBJ1-1	TRBV10-3	CAIMRSPNTEAFF	TGTGCCATCATGAGGAGCCCGAACACTGAAGCTTTCTTT
few	.	TRBJ2-3	TRBV7-8	CASSPRGGSGDTQYF	TGTGCCAGCAGCCCGCGGGGTGGCAGTGGAGATACGCAGTATTTT
few	TRBD1	TRBJ2-5	TRBV7-3	CASSLTGSGTGGRETQYF	TGTGCCAGCAGCTTAACCGGTTCCGGTACAGGGGGCCGGGAGACCCAGTACTTC
.	.	TRBJ2-7	TRBV28	CASSYPDSYEQYF	TGTGCCAGCAGTTACCCAGACTCCTACGAGCAGTACTTC
.	TRBD2	TRBJ2-1	TRBV29-1	CSVEAGTSGSPNNEQFF	TGCAGCGTTGAAGCCGGGACTAGCGGGAGTCCTAACAATGAGCAGTTCTTC
.	TRBD2	TRBJ2-7	TRBV19	CASSPQTSGSSYEQYF	TGTGCCAGTAGTCCTCAGACTAGCGGGAGCTCCTACGAGCAGTACTTC
.	.	TRBJ1-1	TRBV29-1	CSVVPRTEAFF	TGCAGCGTTGTTCCGAGGACTGAAGCTTTCTTT
.	.	TRBJ1-1	TRBV19	CASSITGGETEAFF	TGTGCCAGTAGTATCACGGGGGGGGAAACTGAAGCTTTCTTT
once	TRBD2	TRBJ2-1	TRBV5-5	CASSADGGRGYNEQFF	TGTGCCAGCAGCGCGGACGGCGGGAGAGGATACAATGAGCAGTTCTTC
.	.	TRBJ1-6	TRBV3-1/TRBV3-2	CASSLLGGENNSPLHF	TGTGCCAGCAGCCTATTGGGAGGGGAAAATAATTCACCCCTCCACTTT
once	TRBD1	TRBJ1-2	TRBV5-4	CASSWSTGSYGYTF	TGTGCCAGCAGCTGGTCGACAGGGAGCTATGGCTACACCTTC
few	TRBD2	TRBJ2-1	TRBV9	CASSGGLAGGPWSSYNEQFF	TGTGCCAGCAGCGGGGGACTAGCGGGAGGGCCCTGGAGCTCCTACAATGAGCAGTTCTTC
.	.	TRBJ1-5	TRBV24-1	CATSDYRVSNQPQHF	TGTGCCACCAGTGATTACAGGGTGAGCAATCAGCCCCAGCATTTT
.	TRBD2	TRBJ2-7	TRBV11-2	CASSSLAGVVGEQYF	TGTGCCAGCAGTTCGCTAGCGGGAGTAGTGGGAGAGCAGTACTTC
.	TRBD1	TRBJ2-1	TRBV7-9	CASRQREQGAGEQFF	TGTGCCAGCAGACAGAGGGAACAGGGGGCTGGTGAGCAGTTCTTC
.	TRBD1	TRBJ2-3	TRBV4-1	CASSHKTGTSTDTQYF	TGCGCCAGCAGCCATAAGACAGGGACAAGCACAGATACGCAGTATTTT
.	.	TRBJ2-3	TRBV6-5	CASSYGVPDTQYF	TGTGCCAGCAGTTACGGAGTTCCAGATACGCAGTATTTT
.	TRBD1	TRBJ2-6	TRBV28	CASSSAGNRGSFGANVLTF	TGTGCCAGCAGTTCGGCCGGGAACAGGGGATCCTTTGGGGCCAACGTCCTGACTTTC
.	.	TRBJ1-1	TRBV15	CATSPGRGGNTEAFF	TGTGCCACCAGCCCCGGAAGGGGTGGGAACACTGAAGCTTTCTTT
once	TRBD2	TRBJ2-1	TRBV11-1	CASSFLTSGGGNEQFF	TGTGCCAGCAGCTTCCTAACTAGCGGAGGGGGAAATGAGCAGTTCTTC
.	.	TRBJ2-7	TRBV12-3/TRBV12-4	CASRSLTYEQYF	TGTGCCAGCAGGAGCCTTACCTACGAGCAGTACTTC
.	.	TRBJ2-5	TRBV11-2	CASSLAGEWGETQYF	TGTGCCAGCAGCCTAGCAGGGGAGTGGGGAGAGACCCAGTACTTC
.	.	TRBJ1-2	TRBV5-4	CASSLPREDYGYTF	TGTGCCAGCAGCTTGCCCAGGGAAGACTATGGCTACACCTTC
.	.	TRBJ2-5	TRBV10-3	CAISPRQSKETQYF	TGTGCCATCAGCCCCCGACAGTCTAAAGAGACCCAGTACTTC